Below, 14 T cell receptor beta chains from the same sample are listed, as sequenced in a study of blood T cell repertoires in COVID-19. Method: immunoSEQ multiplex PCR; TCRdb's copy keeps in-frame clones and lacks some. The sample gives 150,000 to 200,000 clones, roughly 81% of which show up once; around 10% is in the top ten. The sample was peripheral blood. These TCRs come from a woman older than 75 with COVID-19, enrolled during active disease.

V is TRBV12-5 and J is TRBJ2-7; 10 nucleotides align to TRBD2. The CDR3 has 15 amino acids. Germline lookup yields CDR1 LGHNT and CDR2 FRNRAP. J lost 5 bases, V lost 7 bases, and 11 bases had no gene match. The CDR3 nucleotides are TGTGCTAGTGACACTCCGGGACTAGCGACCAACGAGCAGTACTTC. It is translated as CASDTPGLATNEQYF.

The chain employs TRBV12-1 and TRBJ1-2. TRBV12-1 is a pseudogene locus. The CDR3 loop spans 12 amino acids. CDR3 region: CASSFAQPGSSF. The CDR3 region has the DNA TGTGCCAGCAGCTTTGCGCAGCCCGGGAGTTCCTTC.

The rearrangement uses TRBV6-2 or TRBV6-3 and TRBJ2-7; D gene ambiguous. The V gene's germline CDR1 is MNHEY and CDR2 SVGEGT. V shed 6 bases and J shed 2 bases, with 11 bases lying between them. CDR3 length: 13 residues. The CDR3 DNA sequence: TGTGCCAGCAGCCCGCGTACTACCTACGAGCAGTACTTC. This encodes CASSPRTTYEQYF.

CDR3 DNA sequence: TGTGCCAGCAAGTCGAGGGGGCATCGCACTGAAGCTTTCTTT. Amino acids: CASKSRGHRTEAFF. This chain uses TRBV2 with TRBJ1-1; 7 bases are shared with TRBD1. The CDR3 length is 14 residues. Trimming at V came to 7 bases and at J to 4 bases, leaving 9 bases not matched to a gene. CDR1 and CDR2 from the germline V gene are SNHLY and FYNNEI.

The V call is TRBV10-3, the J call TRBJ2-1; tentative D call: TRBD1 (7 bases). From germline, CDR1 is ENHRY and CDR2 SYGVKD. The CDR3 has 14 amino acids. Trimming took off 4 bases at V and 8 bases at J, with 15 bases between the two ends. The CDR3 DNA reads as TGTGCCATCAGTGGGCAGGGGGGCCCCGATGAGCAGTTCTTC. Amino acids: CAISGQGGPDEQFF.

This chain joins TRBV6-5 and TRBJ2-1; 9 bases fit TRBD2. The junction had 11 bases not matched to a gene; V was cut back by 2 bases and J by 9 bases. CDR3 length: 16 amino acids. Germline V gives CDR1 MNHEY, CDR2 SVGAGI. The CDR3 DNA sequence: TGTGCCAGCAGTTACATGGGCGGGAGGGCCACTGGTGAGCAGTTCTTC. It specifies CASSYMGGRATGEQFF.

This clone came up a few times. The V gene is TRBV19, the J gene TRBJ2-5; tentatively, D is TRBD2 (6 bases). Germline CDR1 LNHDA, CDR2 SQIVND (reference sequence). Trimming removed 5 bases at V and 1 base at J, with 11 bases between. This CDR3 is 14 amino acids long. CDR3 sequence (DNA): TGTGCCAGTAGTGCCCGGGGGACCCAAGAGACCCAGTACTTC. Translated: CASSARGTQETQYF.

The V and J genes are TRBV7-9 and TRBJ1-6; 8 positions agree with TRBD1. CDR1 and CDR2 from the germline V gene are SEHNR and FQNEAQ (reference sequence). This CDR3 is built from 15 residues. Trimming took 4 bases from V and 6 from J; bases not matched to a gene: 5. The CDR3 sequence is CASSSRTGTNSPLHF. The CDR3 nucleotides are TGTGCCAGCAGCTCCCGGACAGGGACTAATTCACCCCTCCACTTT.

The chain carries TRBV7-9 and TRBJ1-4; a weak D match, TRBD1 (6 bases). The CDR3 has 15 amino acids. V lost 3 bases to trimming and J lost 5 bases, with 13 bases between them. Germline CDR1 SEHNR, CDR2 FQNEAQ (reference sequence). The CDR3 region is CASSLRGARNEKLFF. CDR3 nucleotides: TGTGCCAGCAGCTTGCGGGGGGCGCGGAATGAAAAACTGTTTTTT.

J is TRBJ1-6 and V is TRBV18, with TRBD1 identical over 10 bases. This CDR3 has 17 amino acids. The germline V gene has CDR1 KGHSH and CDR2 LQKENI. Unmatched junction bases numbered 6, after V lost 5 bases and J lost 2 bases. CDR3 nucleotide sequence: TGTGCCAGCTCAACACGGACAGGGGGACCCTATAATTCACCCCTCCACTTT. Translated: CASSTRTGGPYNSPLHF.

The CDR3 DNA reads TGTGCCTCTGGGGGGTTTCTTGGCTACACCTTC. Its protein product is CASGGFLGYTF. V and J are TRBV2 and TRBJ1-2; perhaps TRBD1 as D (5 bases). Trimming removed 11 bases from V and 7 bases from J, with 14 bases in between. Germline V CDR1 and CDR2: SNHLY, FYNNEI. The CDR3 is 11 residues long.

The chain carries TRBV9 and TRBJ2-1; TRBD2 matches 7 bases. With V trimmed by 0 bases and J by 2 bases, 5 bases remained unmatched. The CDR3 sequence is 16 residues long. The germline CDR1 and CDR2 sequences are SGDLS and YYNGEE. The CDR3 bases are TGTGCCAGCAGCGTAGGTGGCGGGGGTACCTACAATGAGCAGTTCTTC. This sequence encodes CASSVGGGGTYNEQFF.

The J gene is TRBJ2-2, the V gene TRBV7-6; D possibly corresponds to TRBD1 (5 bases). V was cut by 4 bases and J by 6 bases, with 15 bases left in between. Germline V CDR1 and CDR2: SGHVS, FNYEAQ. There are 15 residues in the CDR3. The CDR3 reads CASSSGPSPSGELFF. The CDR3 DNA reads as TGTGCCAGCAGCTCAGGGCCCTCCCCCTCCGGGGAGCTGTTTTTT.

This clone has only a few counts. The chain joins TRBV5-1 to TRBJ2-3; 8 nucleotides line up with TRBD1. Germline V gene data show CDR1 as SGHRS and CDR2 as YFSETQ. Losses at the gene ends were 1 base for V and 4 bases for J; bases not matched to a gene: 2. The CDR3 loop spans 14 amino acids. The CDR3 DNA sequence: TGCGCCAGCAGCTTGCAGGGGGCATCAGATACGCAGTATTTT. Its translation: CASSLQGASDTQYF.